This T cell receptor (beta chain) was recovered during a study of Graves' ophthalmopathy and Graves' hyperthyroidism. The CDR3 contains 12 residues. Per the germline V gene, CDR1 is MNHNS and CDR2 is SASEGT. The ends were cut back, 6 bases at V and 7 bases at J, with 13 bases in the middle. TCR beta CDR3 regions were amplified from RNA transcripts. Following a first-round RT-PCR that used HTBI primers, a second-round multiplex PCR was carried out. TCRdb re-called the multiplex PCR reads through MiXCR, storing one row per CDR3 protein. There are hundreds of thousands of distinct CDR3 sequences in the sample; over 20% occur only once, and 7.1% lies in the top ten.

Input material: peripheral blood. This TCR derives from a woman under 30 with stable Graves' hyperthyroidism. Some clones in this sample may be carry-over from other donors' samples. This sequence joins TRBV6-1 and TRBJ2-7; D uncertain. The DNA for the CDR3 is TGTGCCAGCAGGGCCTACATGAGGGAGCAGTACTTC. It encodes CASRAYMREQYF.